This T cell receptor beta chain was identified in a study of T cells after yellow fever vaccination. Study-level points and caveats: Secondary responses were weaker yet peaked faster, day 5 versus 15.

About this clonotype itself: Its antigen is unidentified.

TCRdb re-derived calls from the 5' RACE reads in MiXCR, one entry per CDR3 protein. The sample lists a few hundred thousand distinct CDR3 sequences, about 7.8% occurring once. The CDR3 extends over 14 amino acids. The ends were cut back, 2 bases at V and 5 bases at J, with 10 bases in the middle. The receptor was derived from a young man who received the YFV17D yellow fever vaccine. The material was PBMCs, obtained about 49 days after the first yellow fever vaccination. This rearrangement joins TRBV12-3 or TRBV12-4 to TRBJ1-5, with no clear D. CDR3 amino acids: CASSLRKPHQPQHF. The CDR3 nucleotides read TGTGCCAGCAGTTTACGGAAGCCCCATCAGCCCCAGCATTTT.